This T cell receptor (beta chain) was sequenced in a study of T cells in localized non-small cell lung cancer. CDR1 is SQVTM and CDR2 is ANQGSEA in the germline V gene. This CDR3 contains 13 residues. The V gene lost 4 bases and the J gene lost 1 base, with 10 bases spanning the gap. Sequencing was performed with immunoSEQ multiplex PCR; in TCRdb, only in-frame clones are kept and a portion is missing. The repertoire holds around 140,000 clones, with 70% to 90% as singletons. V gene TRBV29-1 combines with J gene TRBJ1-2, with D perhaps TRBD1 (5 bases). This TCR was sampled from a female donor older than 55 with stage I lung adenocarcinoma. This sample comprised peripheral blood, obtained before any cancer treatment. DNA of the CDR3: TGCAGCGTTGTGAAGGGGCGTAACTATGGCTACACCTTC. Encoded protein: CSVVKGRNYGYTF.